One sample yielded the 19 T cell receptor beta chains listed below, sequenced in a study of identical twins. TCRdb reanalysed the 5' RACE reads using MiXCR and keeps one entry per CDR3 protein. The data show 400,000 to 600,000 distinct CDR3 sequences, approximately 20% seen once. The same data also went into a second study, on yellow fever vaccine responses in identical twins.

Material: CD4+ T cells sorted from blood. These receptors were collected from a woman aged 18-29 years in good health.

As to this clonotype: Just one base apart from a much larger clone, this may be a read error. This chain joins TRBV3-1 and TRBJ1-1, with unresolved D. This CDR3 comprises 11 residues. Trimming stripped 5 bases from V and 1 base from J, with 2 bases between. Germline-derived CDR1 and CDR2 are LGHDT and YNNKEL (reference sequence). The CDR3 sequence: CASSKNTEAFF. CDR3 bases: TGTGCCAGCAGCAAGAACACTGAAGCTTTCTTT.

The chain is built from TRBV19 and TRBJ2-1, with 11 nucleotides matching TRBD2. Germline V CDR1 and CDR2: LNHDA, SQIVND (reference sequence). With 3 bases clipped from V and 7 bases from J, the junction kept 8 bases outside the gene matches. The CDR3 has 16 residues. The CDR3 loop reads CASSIDTSGSSNEQFF. DNA of the CDR3: TGTGCCAGTAGTATCGACACTAGCGGGAGCAGTAATGAGCAGTTCTTC.

This clonotype was detected a few times. The chain recombines TRBV11-2 with TRBJ2-7; 14 bases line up with TRBD2. Germline lookup yields CDR1 SGHAT and CDR2 FQNNGV. J gave up 3 bases and V 8 bases, and 15 bases lay outside the gene matches. There are 18 residues in the CDR3. CDR3: CASAASGTSGRFSYEQYF. CDR3 nucleotide sequence: TGTGCCAGCGCCGCCAGTGGGACTAGCGGGAGATTTAGCTACGAGCAGTACTTC.

This chain connects TRBV7-3 to TRBJ2-3; D unclear. V gave up 4 bases and J gave up 2 bases, with 10 bases separating them. The germline CDR1 and CDR2 sequences are SGHTA and FQGTGA. CDR3 length: 14 amino acids. The CDR3, as DNA: TGTGCCAGCAGCTCCGGACGGTACACAGATACGCAGTATTTT. It translates to CASSSGRYTDTQYF.

In this sample, this clonotype turned up a few times. The rearrangement joins TRBV25-1 to TRBJ2-1; TRBD1 matches at 7 bases. Trimming removed 3 bases from V and 10 bases from J; junction bases left unmatched: 3. CDR1 and CDR2 (germline): MGHDK, SYGVNS. This CDR3 spans 12 amino acids. CDR3 sequence: CASSDRGNEQFF. In nucleotides, the CDR3 is TGTGCCAGCAGTGACAGGGGGAACGAGCAGTTCTTC.

This clonotype occurred many times. The V call is TRBV5-1, the J call TRBJ2-5; D may be TRBD2 (6 bases). Germline V gives CDR1 SGHRS, CDR2 YFSETQ. This CDR3 has 15 amino acids. The V gene lost 5 bases and the J gene lost 1 base, with 15 bases spanning the gap. The CDR3 DNA reads TGCGCCAGCAGGCGAGGGACTCAACTCCAAGAGACCCAGTACTTC. Translation gives CASRRGTQLQETQYF.

V gene TRBV3-1 combines with J gene TRBJ2-7; D not certain. This CDR3 has 12 amino acids. Germline CDR1 reads LGHDT; CDR2 reads YNNKEL (reference sequence). The V gene lost 1 base and the J gene lost 6 bases, with 7 bases spanning the gap. The CDR3 nucleotides read TGTGCCAGCAGCCAAGGGGTGACCGAGCAGTACGTC. This encodes CASSQGVTEQYV.

The sample holds a few counts of this clonotype. V gene TRBV11-3 combines with J gene TRBJ2-5; 8 positions agree with TRBD1. Germline-derived CDR1 and CDR2 are SGHNT and YENEEA. V lost 5 bases and J lost 4; bases outside the gene matches: 9. The CDR3 spans 15 residues. The CDR3 DNA sequence: TGTGCCAGCAGCACAGATCTCAGGGGGCGAGAGACCCAGTACTTC. Translation: CASSTDLRGRETQYF.

The genes are TRBV10-3 and TRBJ2-3; maybe TRBD1 (5 bases). The V and J ends lost 6 bases and 0 bases respectively, with 10 bases between them. The germline V gene has CDR1 ENHRY and CDR2 SYGVKD. CDR3 length equals 14 residues. The CDR3 loop reads CAIRQGTSTDTQYF. The DNA of the CDR3 is TGTGCCATCAGGCAGGGAACTAGCACAGATACGCAGTATTTT.

This clonotype occurred a few times. The chain recombines TRBV10-3 with TRBJ1-1, with unresolved D. Germline values: CDR1 ENHRY, CDR2 SYGVKD. CDR3 length: 16 amino acids. Trimming took off 2 bases at V and 6 bases at J, with 19 bases between the two ends. The CDR3 reads CAISEPSRWVNAEAFF. The CDR3, as DNA: TGTGCCATCAGTGAGCCATCCCGTTGGGTAAACGCTGAAGCTTTCTTT.

In its sample, this clonotype was seen many times. The rearrangement links TRBV20-1 to TRBJ2-1, with 8 positions matching TRBD1. The CDR3 runs to 13 residues. The V gene end was trimmed by 7 bases and the J gene end by 7 bases; junction bases not matched to a gene: 9. Germline-derived CDR1 and CDR2 are DFQATT and SNEGSKA (reference sequence). The CDR3 is CSVEGQVWNEQFF. CDR3 nucleotides: TGCAGTGTCGAGGGACAGGTATGGAATGAGCAGTTCTTC.

The chain links TRBV6-1 to TRBJ1-5; D is uncertain. The length of the CDR3 is 13 residues. Germline CDR1 is MNHNS and CDR2 is SASEGT. Trimming pared 8 bases from V and 7 bases from J, leaving 15 bases between. The CDR3 sequence: CASSAEAAQPQHF. CDR3 in DNA: TGTGCCAGCTCCGCCGAGGCGGCCCAGCCCCAGCATTTT.

This clonotype was recorded once. Lacking the conserved final phenylalanine or tryptophan, this CDR3 likely reflects a read error. The rearrangement uses TRBV7-9 and TRBJ1-1; TRBD1 matches at 7 bases. Trimming removed 2 bases from V and 4 bases from J; junction bases left unmatched: 1. The CDR3 runs to 13 residues. From germline, CDR1 is SEHNR and CDR2 FQNEAQ (reference sequence). Here the CDR3 reads CASSLRQGTEAFL. The DNA for the CDR3 is TGTGCCAGCAGCTTACGACAGGGCACTGAAGCTTTCTTA.

This clonotype was counted a few times. V is TRBV12-3 or TRBV12-4 and J is TRBJ2-1; weak D call: TRBD1 (6 bases). V lost 3 bases and J 7 bases, leaving 10 bases between the germline ends. CDR3 length: 13 residues. The chain's CDR3 is CASSFGTFNEQFF. The DNA for the CDR3 is TGTGCCAGCAGTTTCGGGACATTTAATGAGCAGTTCTTC.

The chain is built from TRBV7-9 and TRBJ1-6, with D perhaps TRBD1 (5 bases). This CDR3 contains 17 residues. V shed 1 base and J shed 5 bases, with 15 bases lying between them. The germline V gene has CDR1 SEHNR and CDR2 FQNEAQ (reference sequence). The CDR3 region is CASSLGPHGTDNSPLHF. Here the CDR3 DNA reads TGTGCCAGCAGCTTAGGCCCCCACGGGACGGATAATTCACCCCTCCACTTT.

This sequence joins TRBV24-1 and TRBJ2-1; 7 nucleotides line up with TRBD1. Trimming cost V 3 bases and J 7 bases; bases outside gene matches: 5. The CDR3 totals 14 residues. The germline V gene encodes CDR1 KGHDR and CDR2 SFDVKD. The CDR3 nucleotides read TGTGCCACCAGTGATCCGGGACAGATGAATGAGCAGTTCTTC. Translation: CATSDPGQMNEQFF.

The chain is built from TRBV10-2 and TRBJ2-5; TRBD1 agrees at 11 bases. J was trimmed by 4 bases and V by 7 bases; bases with no gene match: 5. CDR1 and CDR2 from the germline V gene are WSHSY and SAAADI. The CDR3 runs 14 residues. The CDR3 region is CASKGQGAVETQYF. The DNA of the CDR3 is TGCGCCAGCAAAGGACAGGGGGCTGTAGAGACCCAGTACTTC.

This clonotype was counted between two and nine times. CDR3 amino acids: CASGTGLETQYF. The CDR3 region has the DNA TGTGCCAGCGGGACAGGGCTTGAGACCCAGTACTTC. J is TRBJ2-5 and V is TRBV3-1, with 9 nucleotides matching TRBD1. The germline V gene encodes CDR1 LGHDT and CDR2 YNNKEL (reference sequence). Losses at the gene ends were 8 bases for V and 5 bases for J; bases not matched to a gene: 3. This CDR3 is built from 12 residues.

This clonotype was seen more than once but under ten times. This chain links TRBV5-4 with TRBJ2-2, with 8 bases aligning to TRBD1. With V trimmed by 4 bases and J by 1 base, 3 bases remained unmatched. The CDR3 has 15 amino acids. CDR1 is SGHNT, CDR2 YYREEE, per germline (reference sequence). The CDR3: CASSGGQGNTGELFF. The CDR3 region has the DNA TGTGCCAGCAGCGGCGGACAGGGGAACACCGGGGAGCTGTTTTTT.